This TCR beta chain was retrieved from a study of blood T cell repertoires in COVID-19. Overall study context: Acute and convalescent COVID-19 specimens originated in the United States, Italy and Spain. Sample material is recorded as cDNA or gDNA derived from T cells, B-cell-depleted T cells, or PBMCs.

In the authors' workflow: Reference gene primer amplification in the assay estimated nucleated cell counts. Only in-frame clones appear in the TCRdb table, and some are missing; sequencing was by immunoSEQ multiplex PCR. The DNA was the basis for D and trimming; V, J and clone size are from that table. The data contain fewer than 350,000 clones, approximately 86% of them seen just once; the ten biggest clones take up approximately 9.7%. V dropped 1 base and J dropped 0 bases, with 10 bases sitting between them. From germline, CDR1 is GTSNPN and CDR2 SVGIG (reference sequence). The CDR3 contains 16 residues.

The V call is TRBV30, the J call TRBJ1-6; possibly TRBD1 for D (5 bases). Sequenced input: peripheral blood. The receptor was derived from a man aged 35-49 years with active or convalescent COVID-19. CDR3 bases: TGTGCCTGGAGTGCGGCGGGGGGCTCCTATAATTCACCCCTCCACTTT. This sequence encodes CAWSAAGGSYNSPLHF. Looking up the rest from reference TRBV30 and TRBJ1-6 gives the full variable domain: SQTIHQWPATLVQPVGSPLSLECTVEGTSNPNLYWYRQAAGRGLQLLFYSVGIGQISSEVPQNLSASRPQDRQFILSSKKLLLSDSGFYLCAWSAAGGSYNSPLHFGNGTRLTVT.